This T cell receptor (beta chain) is drawn from a study of T cell changes during pregnancy in multiple sclerosis. Here immunoSEQ multiplex PCR was the method, and the copy in TCRdb shows in-frame clones only, minus some. Altogether more than 55,000 clones are present, under 95% being singletons, with the ten largest covering 3.5%. V was pared by 6 bases and J by 8 bases, with 7 bases between. This CDR3 has 10 residues. CDR1 and CDR2 from the germline V gene are MNHEY and SMNVEV (reference sequence). The clonotype originates from a female donor with multiple sclerosis, enrolled in a pregnancy study. This sequence joins TRBV27 and TRBJ1-1; D unclear. This sample comprised CD8+ T cells from peripheral blood mononuclear cells, obtained in the third trimester of pregnancy. The CDR3 DNA reads as TGTGCCAGCAGGGGCGTGGAAGCTTTCTTT. Translating gives CASRGVEAFF.